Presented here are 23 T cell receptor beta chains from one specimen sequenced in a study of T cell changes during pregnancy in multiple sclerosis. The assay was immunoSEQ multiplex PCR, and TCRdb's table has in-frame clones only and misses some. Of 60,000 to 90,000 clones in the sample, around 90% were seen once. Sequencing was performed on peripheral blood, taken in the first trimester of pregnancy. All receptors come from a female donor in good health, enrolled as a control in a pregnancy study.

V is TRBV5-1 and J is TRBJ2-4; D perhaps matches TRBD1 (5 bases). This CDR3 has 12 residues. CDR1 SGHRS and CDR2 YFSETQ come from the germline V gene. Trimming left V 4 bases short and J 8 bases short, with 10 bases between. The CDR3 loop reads CASSGVGDIQYF. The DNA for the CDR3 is TGCGCCAGCAGCGGAGTAGGGGACATTCAGTACTTC. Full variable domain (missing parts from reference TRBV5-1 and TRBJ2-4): KAGVTQTPRYLIKTRGQQVTLSCSPISGHRSVSWYQQTPGQGLQFLFEYFSETQRNKGNFPGRFSGRQFSNSRSEMNVSTLELGDSALYLCASSGVGDIQYFGAGTRLSVL.

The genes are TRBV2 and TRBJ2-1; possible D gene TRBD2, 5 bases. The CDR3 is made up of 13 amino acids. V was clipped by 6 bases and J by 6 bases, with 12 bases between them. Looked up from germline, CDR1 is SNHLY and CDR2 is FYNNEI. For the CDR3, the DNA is TGTGCCAGCAGGGCCCTAGCTAGCAATGAGCAGTTCTTC. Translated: CASRALASNEQFF.

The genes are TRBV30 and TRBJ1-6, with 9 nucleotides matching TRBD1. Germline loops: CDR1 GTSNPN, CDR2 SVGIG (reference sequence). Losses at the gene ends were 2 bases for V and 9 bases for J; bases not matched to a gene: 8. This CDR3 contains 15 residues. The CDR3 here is CAWSPRTGDGSPLHF. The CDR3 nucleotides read TGTGCCTGGAGTCCAAGGACAGGGGATGGTTCACCCCTCCACTTT.

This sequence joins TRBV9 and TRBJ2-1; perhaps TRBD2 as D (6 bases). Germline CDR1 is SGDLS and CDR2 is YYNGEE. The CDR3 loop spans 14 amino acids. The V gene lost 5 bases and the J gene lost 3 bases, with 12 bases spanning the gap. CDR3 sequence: CASSAGTHYNEQFF. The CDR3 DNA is TGTGCCAGCAGTGCCGGGACTCACTACAATGAGCAGTTCTTC.

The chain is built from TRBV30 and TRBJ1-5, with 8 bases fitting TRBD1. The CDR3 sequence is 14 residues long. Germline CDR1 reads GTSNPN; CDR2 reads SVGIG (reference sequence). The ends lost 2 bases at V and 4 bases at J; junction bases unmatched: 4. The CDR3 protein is CAWSRGQGNQPQHF. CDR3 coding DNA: TGTGCCTGGAGTCGCGGACAGGGAAATCAGCCCCAGCATTTT.

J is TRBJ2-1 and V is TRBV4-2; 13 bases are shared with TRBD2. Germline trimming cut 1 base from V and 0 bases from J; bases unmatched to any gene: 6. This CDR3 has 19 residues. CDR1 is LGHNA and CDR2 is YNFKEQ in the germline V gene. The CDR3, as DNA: TGTGCCAGCAGCCAAGTCTCGGGACTAGCGGGGAGCTCCTACAATGAGCAGTTCTTC. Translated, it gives CASSQVSGLAGSSYNEQFF.

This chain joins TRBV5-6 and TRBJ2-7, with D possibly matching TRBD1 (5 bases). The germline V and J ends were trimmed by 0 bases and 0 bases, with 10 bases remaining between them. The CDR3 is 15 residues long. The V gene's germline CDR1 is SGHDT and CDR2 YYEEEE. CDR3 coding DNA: TGTGCCAGCAGCTTGGTGGCAGGGTACTCCTACGAGCAGTACTTC. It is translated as CASSLVAGYSYEQYF.

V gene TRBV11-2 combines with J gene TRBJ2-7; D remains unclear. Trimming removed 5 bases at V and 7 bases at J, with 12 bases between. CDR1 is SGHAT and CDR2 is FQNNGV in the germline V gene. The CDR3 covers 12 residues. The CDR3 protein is CASSLSSLEQYF. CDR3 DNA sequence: TGTGCCAGCAGCCTCTCCTCTTTGGAGCAGTACTTC.

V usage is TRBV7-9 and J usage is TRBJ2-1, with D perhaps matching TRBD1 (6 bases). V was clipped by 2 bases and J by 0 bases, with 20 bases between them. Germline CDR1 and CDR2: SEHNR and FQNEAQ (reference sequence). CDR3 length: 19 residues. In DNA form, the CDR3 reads TGTGCCAGCAGCTTAAGGGGGATAGGTAGCGCTAGCTCCTACAATGAGCAGTTCTTC. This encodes CASSLRGIGSASSYNEQFF.

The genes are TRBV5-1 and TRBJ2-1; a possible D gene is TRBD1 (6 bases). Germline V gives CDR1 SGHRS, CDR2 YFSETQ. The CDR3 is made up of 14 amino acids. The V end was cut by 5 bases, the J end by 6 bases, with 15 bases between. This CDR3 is CASRPGTIGNEQFF. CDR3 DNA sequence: TGCGCCAGCAGACCCGGGACAATAGGCAATGAGCAGTTCTTC.

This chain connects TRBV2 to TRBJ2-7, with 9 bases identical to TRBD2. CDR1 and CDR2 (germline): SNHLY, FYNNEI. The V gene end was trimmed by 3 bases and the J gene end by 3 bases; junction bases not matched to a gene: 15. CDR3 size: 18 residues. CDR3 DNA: TGTGCCAGCAGTGATTATGGTGGTAGCGGGAGAGGATACTACGAGCAGTACTTC. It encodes CASSDYGGSGRGYYEQYF.

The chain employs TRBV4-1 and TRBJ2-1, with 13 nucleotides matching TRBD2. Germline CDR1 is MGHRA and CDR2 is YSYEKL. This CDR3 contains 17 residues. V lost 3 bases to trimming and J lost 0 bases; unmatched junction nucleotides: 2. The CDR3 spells CASSQGLAGPSYNEQFF. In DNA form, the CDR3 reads TGCGCCAGCAGCCAGGGACTAGCGGGACCCTCCTACAATGAGCAGTTCTTC.

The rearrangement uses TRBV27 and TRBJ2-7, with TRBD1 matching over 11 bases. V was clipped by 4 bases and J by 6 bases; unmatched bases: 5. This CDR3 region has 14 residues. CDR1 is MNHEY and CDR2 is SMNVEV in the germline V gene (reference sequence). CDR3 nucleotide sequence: TGTGCCAGCAGTTGGACAGGGGGCTTGAGCGAGCAGTACTTC. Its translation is CASSWTGGLSEQYF.

The CDR3, as DNA: TGTGCCAGCAGTCGTGGACTAGCGGGGAGCACAGATACGCAGTATTTT. As protein: CASSRGLAGSTDTQYF. This chain connects TRBV28 to TRBJ2-3, with TRBD2 identical over 12 bases. CDR1 MDHEN and CDR2 SYDVKM come from the germline V gene. The V gene end was trimmed by 5 bases and the J gene end by 0 bases; junction bases not matched to a gene: 3. The length of the CDR3 is 16 residues.

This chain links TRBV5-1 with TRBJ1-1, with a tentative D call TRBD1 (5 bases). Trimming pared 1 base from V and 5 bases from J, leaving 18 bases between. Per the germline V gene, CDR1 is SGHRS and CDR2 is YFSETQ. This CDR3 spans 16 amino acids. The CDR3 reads CASSLIRRGIGTEAFF. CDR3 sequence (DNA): TGCGCCAGCAGCTTGATCCGGAGGGGCATTGGGACTGAAGCTTTCTTT.

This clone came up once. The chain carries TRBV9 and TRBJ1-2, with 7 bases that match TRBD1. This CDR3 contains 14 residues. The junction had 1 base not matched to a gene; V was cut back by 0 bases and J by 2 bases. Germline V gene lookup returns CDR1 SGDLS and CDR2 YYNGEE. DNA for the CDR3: TGTGCCAGCAGCGTAGTGGGACAGAACTATGGCTACACCTTC. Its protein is CASSVVGQNYGYTF.

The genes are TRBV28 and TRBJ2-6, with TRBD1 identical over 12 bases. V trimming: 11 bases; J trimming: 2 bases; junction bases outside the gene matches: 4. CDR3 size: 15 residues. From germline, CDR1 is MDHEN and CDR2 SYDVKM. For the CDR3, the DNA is TGTGCCGGGGGACAGGGGGCAGCTGGGGCCAACGTCCTGACTTTC. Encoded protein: CAGGQGAAGANVLTF.

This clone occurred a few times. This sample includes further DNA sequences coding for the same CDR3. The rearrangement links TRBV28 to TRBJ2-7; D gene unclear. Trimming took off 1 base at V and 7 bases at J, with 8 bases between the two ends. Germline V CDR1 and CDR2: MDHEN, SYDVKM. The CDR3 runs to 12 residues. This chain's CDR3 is CASSLSGFEQYF. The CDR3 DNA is TGTGCCAGCAGTTTATCAGGTTTTGAGCAGTACTTC.

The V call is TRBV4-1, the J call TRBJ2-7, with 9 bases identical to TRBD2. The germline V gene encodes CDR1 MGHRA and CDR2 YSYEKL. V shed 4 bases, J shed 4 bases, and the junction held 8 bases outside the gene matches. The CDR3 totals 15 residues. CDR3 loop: CASSPRGSGSYEQYF. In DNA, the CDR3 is TGCGCCAGCAGCCCCCGCGGTAGCGGGAGTTACGAGCAGTACTTC.

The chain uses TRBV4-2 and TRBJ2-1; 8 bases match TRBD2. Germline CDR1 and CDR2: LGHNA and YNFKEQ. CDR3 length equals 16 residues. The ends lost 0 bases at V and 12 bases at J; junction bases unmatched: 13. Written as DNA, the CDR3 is TGTGCCAGCAGCCAAGAAGTCATACCCGCGGGAGGAAGGCAGTTCTTC. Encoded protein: CASSQEVIPAGGRQFF.

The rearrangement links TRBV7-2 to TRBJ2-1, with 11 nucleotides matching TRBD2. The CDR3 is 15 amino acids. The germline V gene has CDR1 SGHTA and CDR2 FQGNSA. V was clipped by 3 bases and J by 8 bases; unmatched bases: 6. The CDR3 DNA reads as TGTGCCAGCAGCTTTCGGGTTAGCGGGAGGGATGAGCAGTTCTTC. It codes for CASSFRVSGRDEQFF.

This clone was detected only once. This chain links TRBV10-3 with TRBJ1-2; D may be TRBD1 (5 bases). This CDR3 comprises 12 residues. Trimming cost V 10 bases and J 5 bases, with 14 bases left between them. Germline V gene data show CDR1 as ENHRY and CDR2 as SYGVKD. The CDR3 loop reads CATRSRDYGYTF. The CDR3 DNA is TGTGCCACTAGGAGCAGGGATTATGGCTACACCTTC.

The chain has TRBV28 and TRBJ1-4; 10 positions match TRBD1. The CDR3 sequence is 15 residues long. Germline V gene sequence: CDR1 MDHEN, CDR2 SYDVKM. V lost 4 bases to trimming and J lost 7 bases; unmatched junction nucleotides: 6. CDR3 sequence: CASSSIRDRGEKLFF. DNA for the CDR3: TGTGCCAGCAGTTCCATCCGGGACAGGGGTGAAAAACTGTTTTTT.